This T cell receptor beta chain was profiled in a study of shared T cell receptors in the human thymus. The data were produced by immunoSEQ multiplex PCR, yet TCRdb's version contains in-frame clones alone and is incomplete. The sample has about 380,000 clones, around 95% seen once. CDR1 SGHRS and CDR2 YFSETQ come from the germline V gene. With V trimmed by 3 bases and J by 2 bases, 9 bases remained unmatched. This CDR3 has 16 residues. The V gene is TRBV5-1, the J gene TRBJ2-7; 9 nucleotides align to TRBD1. The sample consisted of thymocytes. The sequence derives from a human donor. CDR3 loop: CASSWRDRETPYEQYF. As DNA, the CDR3 is TGCGCCAGCAGCTGGAGGGACAGGGAAACTCCCTACGAGCAGTACTTC.